A single sample is the source of the 14 T cell receptor beta chains below, sequenced in a study of T cell responses to AZD1222 COVID-19 vaccine. Clones were sequenced by immunoSEQ multiplex PCR, and TCRdb holds only the in-frame ones, with some missing. This sample yields fewer than 120,000 clones, of which about 90% are seen a single time; roughly 3% belongs to the top ten. The material was peripheral blood, obtained on day 0 of AZD1222 vaccination. These receptors all come from an adult in good health.

This chain connects TRBV7-3 to TRBJ2-2, with TRBD1 identical over 9 bases. CDR3 length: 14 amino acids. Germline V gene data show CDR1 as SGHTA and CDR2 as FQGTGA. Germline trimming cut 5 bases from V and 5 bases from J; bases unmatched to any gene: 3. For the CDR3, the DNA is TGTGCCAGCAGCCCGGGACAGGGTACCGGGGAGCTGTTTTTT. This codes for CASSPGQGTGELFF.

The chain couples TRBV6-4 to TRBJ1-5; 7 bases map to TRBD1. CDR1 and CDR2 (germline): MRHNA, SNTAGT. The V segment lost 4 bases and the J segment 7 bases; nucleotides outside the gene matches: 4. The CDR3 is made up of 13 amino acids. For the CDR3, the DNA is TGTGCCAGCAGTGTCGTACAGGGGCAGCCCCAGCATTTT. Its protein product is CASSVVQGQPQHF.

The chain is built from TRBV19 and TRBJ1-5; 10 nucleotides agree with TRBD1. V dropped 4 bases and J dropped 3; count of bases not matched to a gene: 3. CDR3 length equals 15 residues. The germline V gene encodes CDR1 LNHDA and CDR2 SQIVND (reference sequence). The CDR3: CASSTDRGINQPQHF. The DNA for the CDR3 is TGTGCCAGTAGTACGGACAGGGGGATCAATCAGCCCCAGCATTTT.

This clone was counted a few times. In DNA, the CDR3 is TGTGCCACCACTCCGGGTGCAACTAATGAAAAACTGTTTTTT. This codes for CATTPGATNEKLFF. This chain uses TRBV6-6 with TRBJ1-4; no definite D call. The CDR3 loop spans 14 amino acids. V gave up 10 bases and J gave up 0 bases, with 12 bases separating them. Germline CDR1 reads MNHNY; CDR2 reads SVGAGI (reference sequence).

The chain joins TRBV28 to TRBJ1-2; 7 bases align to TRBD1. Germline CDR1 reads MDHEN; CDR2 reads SYDVKM. The CDR3 is 13 residues long. The ends lost 11 bases at V and 4 bases at J; junction bases unmatched: 10. CDR3 sequence reads: CASSGGARYGYTF. The CDR3 bases are TGTGCCTCCTCAGGGGGGGCCCGCTATGGCTACACCTTC.

The chain links TRBV6-6 to TRBJ1-1; no firm D call. The V end lost 5 bases, the J end lost 5 bases, and 15 bases lay between the germline ends. CDR1 MNHNY and CDR2 SVGAGI come from the germline V gene (reference sequence). This CDR3 comprises 14 residues. CDR3 protein: CASSRSPSNTEAFF. In DNA form, the CDR3 reads TGTGCCAGCAGTCGAAGTCCAAGTAATACTGAAGCTTTCTTT.

This chain uses TRBV7-3 with TRBJ2-2; 8 nucleotides agree with TRBD1. This CDR3 spans 16 amino acids. Germline V gene sequence: CDR1 SGHTA, CDR2 FQGTGA. The J segment lost 4 bases and the V segment lost 5 bases, leaving 9 bases of the junction unmatched. CDR3 sequence reads: CASSTPDRVGTGELFF. CDR3 nucleotide sequence: TGTGCCAGCAGCACACCGGACAGGGTGGGCACCGGGGAGCTGTTTTTT. Complete variable domain (other parts from reference TRBV7-3 and TRBJ2-2): GAGVSQTPSNKVTEKGKYVELRCDPISGHTALYWYRQSLGQGPEFLIYFQGTGAADDSGLPNDRFFAVRPEGSVSTLKIQRTERGDSAVYLCASSTPDRVGTGELFFGEGSRLTVL.

The rearrangement joins TRBV5-1 to TRBJ2-2; D gene ambiguous. The CDR3 extends over 13 amino acids. Germline loops: CDR1 SGHRS, CDR2 YFSETQ. Trimming left V 4 bases short and J 1 base short, with 5 bases between. The CDR3 spells CASSPMNTGELFF. In nucleotides, the CDR3 is TGCGCCAGCAGCCCTATGAACACCGGGGAGCTGTTTTTT.

V is TRBV11-3 and J is TRBJ2-1, with D unclear. The germline gives CDR1 SGHNT, CDR2 YENEEA. Between the trimmed V and J ends, which lost 5 bases and 6 bases, there was a span of 8 bases. The CDR3 is 12 residues long. The CDR3 nucleotides read TGTGCCAGCAGCCATAGTTTCAATGAGCAGTTCTTC. This codes for CASSHSFNEQFF.

This clone showed up just once. The CDR3 protein is CASSLDPIWVNTEAFF. The CDR3 DNA reads TGCGCCAGCAGCTTGGACCCCATCTGGGTGAACACTGAAGCTTTCTTT. This sequence joins TRBV5-1 and TRBJ1-1; D remains ambiguous. Germline values: CDR1 SGHRS, CDR2 YFSETQ. CDR3 size: 16 residues. V gave up 0 bases and J gave up 0 bases, with 12 bases separating them.

The chain combines TRBV5-1 with TRBJ1-2, with D unclear. Trimming took off 4 bases at V and 4 bases at J, with 14 bases between the two ends. Germline V gene sequence: CDR1 SGHRS, CDR2 YFSETQ. CDR3 size: 14 residues. The CDR3 region is CASSPSGEGYGYTF. CDR3 in DNA: TGCGCCAGCAGCCCGTCCGGAGAAGGCTATGGCTACACCTTC.

The chain links TRBV9 to TRBJ2-1; 14 bases map to TRBD2. V lost 4 bases to trimming and J lost 10 bases; unmatched junction nucleotides: 7. CDR3 length: 15 amino acids. Germline CDR1 reads SGDLS; CDR2 reads YYNGEE. CDR3 bases: TGTGCCAGCAGCTTGGGACTAGCGGGGGCGGGAGAGCAGTTCTTC. Translated, it gives CASSLGLAGAGEQFF. The complete variable domain, with remaining parts taken from reference TRBV9 and TRBJ2-1, reads DSGVTQTPKHLITATGQRVTLRCSPRSGDLSVYWYQQSLDQGLQFLIQYYNGEERAKGNILERFSAQQFPDLHSELNLSSLELGDSALYFCASSLGLAGAGEQFFGPGTRLTVL.

This chain's CDR3 is CASRLERGHEQYF. The CDR3 DNA is TGTGCAAGTCGCTTAGAACGAGGTCACGAGCAGTACTTC. The V call is TRBV12-2, the J call TRBJ2-7; the listed D gene, TRBD2, was not tested against the DNA. TRBV12-2 is annotated as a pseudogene. There are 13 residues in the CDR3.

V and J are TRBV28 and TRBJ2-3; 8 bases align to TRBD1. With 3 bases clipped from V and 4 bases from J, the junction kept 6 bases outside the gene matches. The CDR3 is 15 residues long. Germline CDR1 MDHEN, CDR2 SYDVKM. The CDR3 sequence is CASSFGTGSPDTQYF. Written as DNA, the CDR3 is TGTGCCAGCAGTTTCGGGACAGGCTCCCCAGATACGCAGTATTTT.